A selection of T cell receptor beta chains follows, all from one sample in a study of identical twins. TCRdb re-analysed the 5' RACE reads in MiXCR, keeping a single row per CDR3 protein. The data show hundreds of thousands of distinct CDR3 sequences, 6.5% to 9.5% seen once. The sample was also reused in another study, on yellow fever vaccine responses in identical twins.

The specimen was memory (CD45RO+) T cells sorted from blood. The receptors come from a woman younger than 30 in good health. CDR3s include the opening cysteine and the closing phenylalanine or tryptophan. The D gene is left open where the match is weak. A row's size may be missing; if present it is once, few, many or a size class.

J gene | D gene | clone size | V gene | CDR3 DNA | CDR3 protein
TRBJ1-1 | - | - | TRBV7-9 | TGTGCCAGCAGTTCTTCCCCCGGCAGATCGGGTAACACTGAAGCTTTCTTT | CASSSSPGRSGNTEAFF
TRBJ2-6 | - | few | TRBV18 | TGTGCCAGCTCACCACCTTCGATCTCTGGGGCCAACGTCCTGACTTTC | CASSPPSISGANVLTF
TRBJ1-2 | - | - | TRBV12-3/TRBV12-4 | TGTGCCAGCAGTCTCGGACAGATTATGGGCTACACCTTC | CASSLGQIMGYTF
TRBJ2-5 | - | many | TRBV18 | TGTGCCAGCTCACCGGGACCTTCGACCCAGTACTTC | CASSPGPSTQYF
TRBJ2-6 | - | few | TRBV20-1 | TGCAGTGCTAGAGATGCGCGGGAACCGCTAAGCTCTGGGGCCAACGTCCTGACTTTC | CSARDAREPLSSGANVLTF
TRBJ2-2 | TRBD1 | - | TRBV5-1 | TGCGCCAGCAGCGACCGGACAGGGTGGCTCGGGGAGCTGTTTTTT | CASSDRTGWLGELFF
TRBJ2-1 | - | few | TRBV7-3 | TGTGCCAGCAGCTTAAATTTAGGGACTGACGGGCGAATCTTC | CASSLNLGTDGRIF
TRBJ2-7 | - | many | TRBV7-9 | TGTGCCAGCAGCTTAGCGGAGATCACCTACGAGCAGTACTTC | CASSLAEITYEQYF
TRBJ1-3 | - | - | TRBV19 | TGTGCCAGTAGTACTCCAGGGTATTCGGGAAACACCATATATTTT | CASSTPGYSGNTIYF
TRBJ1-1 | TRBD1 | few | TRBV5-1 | TGCGCCAGCAGTCAACAGGGGACGAACACTGAAGCTTTCTTT | CASSQQGTNTEAFF
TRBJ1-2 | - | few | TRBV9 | TGTGCCAGCAGCGTAGGATCCCAGGGCTATGGCTACACCTTC | CASSVGSQGYGYTF